The 8 T cell receptor beta chains below were found in one sample sequenced in a study of monozygotic twins with inflammatory bowel disease. Reprocessing the 5' RACE reads, TCRdb reports a single entry for every CDR3 protein and omits DNA. This sample's table reports roughly 200,000 distinct CDR3 sequences. Sequencing was done on a sample of blood. The receptor source for this set is a human donor with ulcerative colitis or Crohn's disease, or a healthy co-twin of an affected twin (not recorded which).

The chain is built from TRBV9 and TRBJ2-7; the TCRdb call, TRBD2, lacks DNA for checking. The CDR3 consists of 13 residues. Looked up from germline, CDR1 is SGDLS and CDR2 is YYNGEE. The CDR3 region is CASSVGLAERAYF. The variable domain in full, completed from reference TRBV9 and TRBJ2-7, reads DSGVTQTPKHLITATGQRVTLRCSPRSGDLSVYWYQQSLDQGLQFLIQYYNGEERAKGNILERFSAQQFPDLHSELNLSSLELGDSALYFCASSVGLAERAYFGPGTRLTVT.

The chain carries TRBV6-2 or TRBV6-3 and TRBJ1-2; the TRBD1 assignment by TCRdb is unverifiable without DNA. CDR1 MNHEY and CDR2 SVGEGT come from the germline V gene. CDR3 length equals 13 residues. This CDR3 reads CASSHQGRDGYTF.

This chain joins TRBV20-1 and TRBJ2-2; the TCRdb call, TRBD2, lacks DNA for checking. The CDR3 is made up of 13 amino acids. CDR1 DFQATT and CDR2 SNEGSKA come from the germline V gene (reference sequence). This chain's CDR3 is CGCPSVNTGELFF.

The CDR3 sequence is CSARPREPYNEQFF. J is TRBJ2-1 and V is TRBV20-1; TCRdb designates TRBD2, a call that cannot be tested without DNA. CDR1 is DFQATT, CDR2 SNEGSKA, per germline (reference sequence). The CDR3 totals 14 residues.

The chain uses TRBV7-2 and TRBJ1-4; TCRdb outputs TRBD1, but without DNA this stays unchecked. Germline loops: CDR1 SGHTA, CDR2 FQGNSA. The CDR3 has 15 amino acids. This chain's CDR3 is CASSLVGEYGEKLFF.

The J gene is TRBJ2-1, the V gene TRBV21-1; the TRBD2 assignment by TCRdb is unverifiable without DNA. TRBV21-1 is a listed pseudogene. The CDR3 length is 19 residues. CDR3 sequence reads: CASIPIDVIDRFSYNEQFF.

V usage is TRBV7-9 and J usage is TRBJ2-5. CDR1 is SEHNR and CDR2 is FQNEAQ in the germline V gene (reference sequence). The CDR3 totals 13 residues. CDR3 sequence: CASSFTEGETQYF.

V and J are TRBV28 and TRBJ2-7; TCRdb reports TRBD1, a call that lacks DNA to check it against. The CDR3 covers 17 residues. Germline-derived CDR1 and CDR2 are MDHEN and SYDVKM. The CDR3 here is CASSLPWGLFNSYEQYF.